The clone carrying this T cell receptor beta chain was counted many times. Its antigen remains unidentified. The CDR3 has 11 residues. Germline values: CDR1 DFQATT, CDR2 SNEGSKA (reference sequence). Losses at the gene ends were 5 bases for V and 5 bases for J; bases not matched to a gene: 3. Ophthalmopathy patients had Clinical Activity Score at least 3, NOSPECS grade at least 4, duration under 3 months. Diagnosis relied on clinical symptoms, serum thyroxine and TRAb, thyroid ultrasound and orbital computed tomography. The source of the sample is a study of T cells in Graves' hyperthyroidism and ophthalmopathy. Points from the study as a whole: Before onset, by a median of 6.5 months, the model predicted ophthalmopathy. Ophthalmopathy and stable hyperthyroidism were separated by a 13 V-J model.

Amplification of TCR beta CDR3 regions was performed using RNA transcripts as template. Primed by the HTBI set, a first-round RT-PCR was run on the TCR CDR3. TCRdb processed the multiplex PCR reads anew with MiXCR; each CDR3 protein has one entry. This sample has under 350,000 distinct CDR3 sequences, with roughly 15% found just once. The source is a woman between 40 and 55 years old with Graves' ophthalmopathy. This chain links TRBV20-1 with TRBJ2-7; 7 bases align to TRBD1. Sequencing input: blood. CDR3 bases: TGCAGTGCTTGGACAGGTGACGAGCAGTACTTC. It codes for CSAWTGDEQYF.